Shown below are 27 T cell receptor beta chains from a single sample sequenced in a study of shared clonotypes between healthy human individuals. Using immunoSEQ multiplex PCR, the repertoire was profiled, and TCRdb retains in-frame clones only, with some absent. This sample yields around 2.5 million clones, of which 93% are seen a single time; 0.35% to 0.45% belongs to the top ten. Sequenced material: naive CD4+ T cells from PBMCs. Subset denoted: CD45RA+ positively selected. Every receptor here comes from a young man in good health. Some clones in this sample may be carry-over from other donors' samples.

This rearrangement joins TRBV7-2 to TRBJ1-2; possibly TRBD1 for D (6 bases). Germline values: CDR1 SGHTA, CDR2 FQGNSA. V lost 2 bases and J lost 4, with 14 bases in between. The CDR3 contains 15 residues. CDR3 loop: CASSLTGRQAYGYTF. The DNA of the CDR3 is TGTGCCAGCAGCTTAACAGGGCGACAGGCCTATGGCTACACCTTC. The whole variable domain, filled in from reference TRBV7-2 and TRBJ1-2, reads GAGVSQSPSNKVTEKGKDVELRCDPISGHTALYWYRQSLGQGLEFLIYFQGNSAPDKSGLPSDRFSAERTGGSVSTLTIQRTQQEDSAVYLCASSLTGRQAYGYTFGSGTRLTVV.

The chain combines TRBV19 with TRBJ2-1; TRBD2 matches at 13 bases. The V segment lost 1 base and the J segment 2 bases; nucleotides outside the gene matches: 2. The germline CDR1 and CDR2 sequences are LNHDA and SQIVND (reference sequence). This CDR3 has 17 residues. This CDR3 reads CASSIGTSGSTYNEQFF. The CDR3 bases are TGTGCCAGTAGTATAGGGACTAGCGGGAGTACCTACAATGAGCAGTTCTTC.

This clone occurred once. This sequence joins TRBV11-1 and TRBJ1-2, with a weak D call TRBD1 (6 bases). V was trimmed by 5 bases and J by 6 bases, leaving 22 bases between them. The CDR3 sequence is 16 residues long. From germline, CDR1 is SGHAT and CDR2 FQDESV (reference sequence). The CDR3 DNA is TGTGCCAGCAGCCTAGACCCCGCGGGGGCGATTAATGGCTACACCTTC. Protein sequence: CASSLDPAGAINGYTF.

The J gene is TRBJ2-1, the V gene TRBV5-4; D not resolved. Trimming took off 1 base at V and 2 bases at J, with 10 bases between the two ends. The CDR3 sequence is 15 residues long. Germline CDR1 SGHNT, CDR2 YYREEE (reference sequence). CDR3 protein: CASSLPQYAYNEQFF. The CDR3 DNA reads TGTGCCAGCAGCTTGCCACAGTATGCCTACAATGAGCAGTTCTTC.

V and J are TRBV2 and TRBJ2-7; TRBD2 might be the D (5 bases). This CDR3 has 15 residues. Germline V gene lookup returns CDR1 SNHLY and CDR2 FYNNEI. V was pared by 5 bases and J by 3 bases, with 17 bases between. Here the CDR3 reads CASSLIKPAGYEQYF. The CDR3 bases are TGTGCCAGCAGTTTAATTAAGCCCGCGGGCTACGAGCAGTACTTC.

This clone was seen a single time. The rearrangement links TRBV5-4 to TRBJ2-5, with D hard to call. Germline V gives CDR1 SGHNT, CDR2 YYREEE (reference sequence). Trimming left V 1 base short and J 4 bases short, with 5 bases between. The CDR3 consists of 12 residues. CDR3 sequence (DNA): TGTGCCAGCAGCTTGTCGGGAGAGACCCAGTACTTC. Translated, it gives CASSLSGETQYF.

This chain joins TRBV19 and TRBJ2-7, with unresolved D. CDR1 is LNHDA, CDR2 SQIVND, per germline (reference sequence). The CDR3 length is 13 residues. Trimming shortened V by 5 bases and J by 3 bases, and 11 bases separated the two germline ends. The CDR3 reads CASSLGHRYEQYF. The DNA of the CDR3 is TGTGCCAGTAGTCTTGGGCACCGCTACGAGCAGTACTTC.

The rearrangement uses TRBV2 and TRBJ1-3; D not resolved. There are 12 residues in the CDR3. The germline V gene encodes CDR1 SNHLY and CDR2 FYNNEI. V lost 6 bases and J lost 6, with 9 bases in between. The CDR3, as DNA: TGTGCCAGCAGCTACCAGAAAAACACCATATATTTT. It yields the protein CASSYQKNTIYF.

The chain couples TRBV30 to TRBJ1-6; D unclear. This CDR3 is built from 12 residues. V was trimmed by 3 bases and J by 9 bases, leaving 9 bases between them. Germline CDR1 is GTSNPN and CDR2 is SVGIG (reference sequence). The CDR3 nucleotides are TGTGCCTGGAGGCCGCCGGGTTCACCCCTCCACTTT. Protein sequence: CAWRPPGSPLHF. The full variable domain, rest sourced from reference TRBV30 and TRBJ1-6, is SQTIHQWPATLVQPVGSPLSLECTVEGTSNPNLYWYRQAAGRGLQLLFYSVGIGQISSEVPQNLSASRPQDRQFILSSKKLLLSDSGFYLCAWRPPGSPLHFGNGTRLTVT.

The rearrangement joins TRBV7-6 to TRBJ2-3; 8 nucleotides agree with TRBD1. With 6 bases clipped from V and 3 bases from J, the junction kept 14 bases outside the gene matches. CDR1 is SGHVS and CDR2 is FNYEAQ in the germline V gene. The CDR3 has 17 residues. The DNA for the CDR3 is TGTGCCAGCAGGGCCAAGCAGGGGGCGAGGTATACAGATACGCAGTATTTT. Translating gives CASRAKQGARYTDTQYF.

This clone has a single count. The V and J genes are TRBV30 and TRBJ2-7; D is uncertain. V lost 1 base, J lost 6 bases, and 19 bases lay in between. Germline V gives CDR1 GTSNPN, CDR2 SVGIG (reference sequence). The CDR3 length is 15 residues. DNA of the CDR3: TGTGCCTGGAGTGCCCTTGGACCCCTGGATGGCGAGCAGTACTTC. This sequence encodes CAWSALGPLDGEQYF. The variable domain in full, completed from reference TRBV30 and TRBJ2-7, reads SQTIHQWPATLVQPVGSPLSLECTVEGTSNPNLYWYRQAAGRGLQLLFYSVGIGQISSEVPQNLSASRPQDRQFILSSKKLLLSDSGFYLCAWSALGPLDGEQYFGPGTRLTVT.

V and J are TRBV6-1 and TRBJ1-1; TRBD1 is a possible D gene (6 bases). Deletions cut 2 bases from V and 10 bases from J, with 14 bases between. The germline gives CDR1 MNHNS, CDR2 SASEGT. This CDR3 spans 13 amino acids. For the CDR3, the DNA is TGTGCCAGCAGTGAACAGGGGACCATTGCAGCTTTCTTT. It translates to CASSEQGTIAAFF.

As concerns this clone: The same CDR3 arises from other DNA sequences in this sample as well. Here the CDR3 reads CASSVSGANYGYTF. The CDR3 region has the DNA TGTGCCAGCAGCGTCAGCGGGGCTAACTATGGCTACACCTTC. The chain is built from TRBV9 and TRBJ1-2; D not certain. Germline loops: CDR1 SGDLS, CDR2 YYNGEE. The CDR3 has 14 amino acids. V gave up 2 bases and J gave up 0 bases, with 8 bases separating them.

J is TRBJ1-1 and V is TRBV29-1; D not certain. The CDR3 loop spans 13 amino acids. Per the germline V gene, CDR1 is SQVTM and CDR2 is ANQGSEA. CDR3: CSATGLSMGEAFF. CDR3 nucleotide sequence: TGCAGTGCTACCGGGCTTAGCATGGGTGAAGCTTTCTTT.

CDR3 region: CASSFPDYNEQFF. The CDR3 DNA reads as TGTGCCAGCAGTTTCCCGGATTACAATGAGCAGTTCTTC. V is TRBV27 and J is TRBJ2-1; D not resolved. Germline V gene sequence: CDR1 MNHEY, CDR2 SMNVEV (reference sequence). This CDR3 spans 13 amino acids. V was cut by 3 bases and J by 4 bases, with 7 bases left in between.

The chain couples TRBV6-5 to TRBJ1-1; 9 bases are a match to TRBD1. V shed 2 bases, J shed 10 bases, and the junction held 11 bases outside the gene matches. The length of the CDR3 is 15 residues. In germline, CDR1 is MNHEY, CDR2 SVGAGI. CDR3 DNA: TGTGCCAGCAGTTACCTTTCCGGGACAGGGCCCCCAGCTTTCTTT. Its protein is CASSYLSGTGPPAFF.

The CDR3 nucleotides read TGTGCCAGCAGTAAATTACAGGGGAGCAATCAGCCCCAGCATTTT. Translation gives CASSKLQGSNQPQHF. The rearrangement joins TRBV28 to TRBJ1-5; 7 bases align to TRBD1. Germline V CDR1 and CDR2: MDHEN, SYDVKM. The CDR3 is made up of 15 amino acids. V was pared by 5 bases and J by 1 base, with 5 bases of the junction left unmatched.

This chain joins TRBV9 and TRBJ2-1; 9 nucleotides match TRBD2. CDR3 size: 16 residues. Germline-derived CDR1 and CDR2 are SGDLS and YYNGEE. J gave up 4 bases and V 0 bases, and 5 bases lay outside the gene matches. CDR3 sequence reads: CASSVAGAGGYNEQFF. The DNA for the CDR3 is TGTGCCAGCAGCGTAGCTGGGGCGGGAGGGTACAATGAGCAGTTCTTC. Together with reference TRBV9 and TRBJ2-1, the CDR3 gives the full variable domain: DSGVTQTPKHLITATGQRVTLRCSPRSGDLSVYWYQQSLDQGLQFLIQYYNGEERAKGNILERFSAQQFPDLHSELNLSSLELGDSALYFCASSVAGAGGYNEQFFGPGTRLTVL.

This chain links TRBV29-1 with TRBJ2-1; 8 bases are a match to TRBD1. The junction had 9 bases not matched to a gene; V was cut back by 0 bases and J by 8 bases. The CDR3 is 15 amino acids. In germline, CDR1 is SQVTM, CDR2 ANQGSEA. CDR3 in amino acids: CSVEDRTGPTDEQFF. CDR3 coding DNA: TGCAGCGTTGAAGATCGGACAGGGCCCACGGATGAGCAGTTCTTC.

The chain combines TRBV19 with TRBJ2-7; D possibly corresponds to TRBD1 (6 bases). The germline V gene has CDR1 LNHDA and CDR2 SQIVND (reference sequence). Between the trimmed V and J ends, which lost 2 bases and 8 bases, there was a span of 16 bases. There are 14 residues in the CDR3. The chain's CDR3 is CASSIFGGRHQQYF. The CDR3 DNA reads TGTGCCAGTAGTATATTTGGGGGCAGACATCAGCAGTACTTC.

This clone was counted once. The rearrangement joins TRBV28 to TRBJ1-6; TRBD1 is a possible D gene (6 bases). Germline loops: CDR1 MDHEN, CDR2 SYDVKM. Trimming removed 6 bases at V and 8 bases at J, with 14 bases between. This CDR3 region has 14 residues. CDR3 sequence reads: CASRVDSTYSPLHF. The CDR3 nucleotides read TGTGCCAGCAGGGTGGACAGTACTTATTCACCCCTCCACTTT.

This chain links TRBV18 with TRBJ2-5; D perhaps matches TRBD2 (6 bases). The CDR3 extends over 15 amino acids. Germline V gene lookup returns CDR1 KGHSH and CDR2 LQKENI. Deletions cut 6 bases from V and 1 base from J, with 15 bases between. CDR3 nucleotides: TGTGCCAGCTCCCCGGTGGGCGGGACCCAAGAGACCCAGTACTTC. Translating gives CASSPVGGTQETQYF.

The chain couples TRBV6-1 to TRBJ2-5, with TRBD2 as a possible D gene (5 bases). This CDR3 region has 17 residues. The germline V and J ends were trimmed by 0 bases and 4 bases, with 18 bases remaining between them. CDR1 and CDR2 (germline): MNHNS, SASEGT. The CDR3 region has the DNA TGTGCCAGCAGTGAAGCGCTAACTTGGGTGGCGGGAGAGACCCAGTACTTC. It encodes CASSEALTWVAGETQYF.

The rearrangement uses TRBV7-3 and TRBJ2-7, with 9 bases aligning to TRBD2. Per germline, CDR1 SGHTA and CDR2 FQGTGA. The V segment lost 2 bases and the J segment 5 bases; nucleotides outside the gene matches: 4. The CDR3 contains 14 residues. The CDR3 here is CASSLLAGVHEQYF. CDR3 in DNA: TGTGCCAGCAGCTTATTAGCGGGAGTTCACGAGCAGTACTTC.

CDR3 sequence (DNA): TGCGCCAGCAGCTTGGATACTTCTCGGGGAGGCTACACCTTC. Protein: CASSLDTSRGGYTF. The chain recombines TRBV5-1 with TRBJ1-2; D ambiguous. From germline, CDR1 is SGHRS and CDR2 YFSETQ. V was pared by 0 bases and J by 8 bases, with 14 bases between. The CDR3 runs 14 residues.

The chain links TRBV4-1 to TRBJ1-3, with 8 nucleotides matching TRBD1. The CDR3 length is 15 residues. The V and J ends lost 5 bases and 2 bases, in that order; junction bases with no gene match: 5. Germline V gene data show CDR1 as MGHRA and CDR2 as YSYEKL. The CDR3 region is CASSVTGATGNTIYF. CDR3 DNA: TGCGCCAGCAGCGTGACAGGGGCGACTGGAAACACCATATATTTT.

The chain joins TRBV5-4 to TRBJ2-1, with a tentative D call TRBD1 (5 bases). V shed 4 bases and J shed 0 bases, with 17 bases lying between them. CDR3 length equals 17 residues. In germline, CDR1 is SGHNT, CDR2 YYREEE (reference sequence). The CDR3 DNA is TGTGCCAGCAGCCCCTCCTGGGGCTTGAGCTCCTACAATGAGCAGTTCTTC. Its protein product is CASSPSWGLSSYNEQFF.